This T cell receptor (beta chain) was obtained from a study of beta chain features in type 1 diabetes. In this sample, this clone turned up a few times. What was sequenced were expressed TCRB transcripts, since all of the isolated RNA had been reverse transcribed. Sequencing was performed with immunoSEQ multiplex PCR; in TCRdb, only in-frame clones are kept and a portion is missing. Seen here are about 290,000 clones, about 8% observed once, and the top ten hold roughly 0.94%. J gave up 7 bases and V 6 bases, and 11 bases lay outside the gene matches. This CDR3 comprises 15 residues. Germline lookup yields CDR1 KGHSH and CDR2 LQKENI.

Input material: central memory CD4+ T cells from blood. This clonotype was obtained from a woman aged 18 to 35 in good health. The V and J genes are TRBV18 and TRBJ2-1; 8 nucleotides match TRBD1. CDR3 residues: CASSRPGQGRNEQFF. CDR3 nucleotide sequence: TGTGCCAGCTCCCGACCTGGACAGGGAAGGAATGAGCAGTTCTTC.